This T cell receptor beta chain is drawn from a study of memory CD4+ T cells and cytomegalovirus serostatus. Study findings and constraints: A US-trained random forest predicted CMV serostatus with median AUC around 0.92. The CMV-associated TCR signature appears largely within the CD4+ memory repertoire.

Germline CDR1 is MRHNA and CDR2 is SNTAGT. The CDR3 consists of 15 residues. V dropped 11 bases and J dropped 7; count of bases not matched to a gene: 15. Using immunoSEQ multiplex PCR, the repertoire was profiled, and TCRdb retains in-frame clones only, with some absent. The table shows under 85,000 clones, with just under 80% occurring only once. Remarks on this clone: Its antigen is not known.

Single viable CD3+CD4+CD8-CD45RO+ cells were sorted as the memory CD4+ T cells. Source material: memory CD4+ T cells from blood. The chain joins TRBV6-4 to TRBJ2-7; 12 bases are shared with TRBD2. The clonotype comes from an adult in good health and CMV-seropositive. CDR3 protein: CAGTNLLAGGEEQYV. The DNA for the CDR3 is TGTGCCGGGACGAACTTACTAGCGGGAGGAGAAGAGCAGTACGTC.